Presented here are 10 T cell receptor beta chains from one specimen sequenced in a study of blood T cells in healthy people across ages. A sample-barcoded 5' primer and a J-beta primer mix were used in a second PCR of about 7 to 12 cycles. TCRdb re-called the 5' RACE reads through MiXCR, storing one row per CDR3 protein. The sample has 1.5 million to 2 million distinct CDR3 sequences, roughly 52% seen once; the top ten hold approximately 2.1%. The sample was blood. These receptors were collected from a woman aged 40-49 years in good health.

Note on this clonotype: Sequence at one end of the junction differs from germline and may be a read error. This chain links TRBV7-9 with TRBJ2-7; D is unclear. CDR1 is SEHNR and CDR2 is FQNEAQ in the germline V gene (reference sequence). The CDR3 runs 15 residues. CDR3 nucleotides: TGTGCCAGTAGCTTAAACAAAGAAAGCTCCTACGAGCAGTACTTC. Residues: CASSLNKESSYEQYF.

This rearrangement joins TRBV20-1 to TRBJ2-3, with 7 positions matching TRBD1. CDR1 is DFQATT and CDR2 is SNEGSKA in the germline V gene (reference sequence). CDR3 length: 14 residues. CDR3 sequence (DNA): TGCGGGAACTACGGACAGGCTAGCACAGATACGCAGTATTTT. Translated, it gives CGNYGQASTDTQYF.

The chain is built from TRBV12-3 or TRBV12-4 and TRBJ2-1; no clear D gene. The CDR3 has 14 amino acids. V shed 10 bases and J shed 4 bases, with 17 bases lying between them. The DNA for the CDR3 is TGTGCCACCTCAAGTGGGCTAGTATACAATGAGCAGTTCTTC. Amino acid sequence: CATSSGLVYNEQFF.

For this clonotype: At one end the junction does not follow the germline gene, possibly because of a read error. As DNA, the CDR3 is TGTGCTAGCAGGTCCAGGGTGATGAGGACAGATACGCAGTATTTT. This encodes CASRSRVMRTDTQYF. The chain recombines TRBV7-7 with TRBJ2-3; TRBD1 is a possible D gene (5 bases). CDR3 length: 15 residues. Germline values: CDR1 SSHAT, CDR2 FNYEAQ (reference sequence).

This clonotype was seen just once. The J gene is TRBJ1-2, the V gene TRBV5-8; D is ambiguous. CDR3 length equals 12 residues. The germline V gene has CDR1 SGHTS and CDR2 YDEGEE. Trimming stripped 5 bases from V and 4 bases from J, with 9 bases between. Here the CDR3 DNA reads TGTGCCAGCAGGGCCGCCGTCTATGGCTACACCTTC. It codes for CASRAAVYGYTF.

About this clonotype: Sequence at one end of the junction differs from germline and may be a read error. The rearrangement joins TRBV20-1 to TRBJ2-5; D tentatively reads TRBD1 or TRBD2 (5 bases each). The CDR3 is 13 amino acids. CDR1 is DFQATT, CDR2 SNEGSKA, per germline (reference sequence). The CDR3 is CSARRGEQATQYF. In DNA, the CDR3 is TGCAGTGCTAGAAGAGGGGAACAAGCGACCCAGTACTTC.

In its sample, this clonotype was seen a few times. The chain is built from TRBV12-5 and TRBJ1-2, with D possibly matching TRBD1 (5 bases). CDR1 is LGHNT and CDR2 is FRNRAP in the germline V gene. With 6 bases removed from V and 4 bases from J, the gap between germline ends came to 6 bases. The CDR3 sequence is 11 residues long. The CDR3 nucleotides are TGTGCTAGTGGAGGGGCCTATGGCTACACCTTC. It is translated as CASGGAYGYTF.

CDR3 protein: CSVGGTAKETQYF. The DNA of the CDR3 is TGCAGCGTTGGGGGGACAGCTAAAGAGACCCAGTACTTC. The V gene is TRBV29-1, the J gene TRBJ2-5, with 7 positions matching TRBD1. The ends lost 4 bases at V and 3 bases at J; junction bases unmatched: 5. CDR1 and CDR2 from the germline V gene are SQVTM and ANQGSEA. This CDR3 is built from 13 residues.

This clonotype came up many times. This chain connects TRBV2 to TRBJ1-5; no reliable D call. The germline gives CDR1 SNHLY, CDR2 FYNNEI. CDR3 size: 12 residues. Trimming took 6 bases from V and 1 from J, leaving 4 bases between them. The CDR3 coding sequence is TGTGCCAGCAGCCCGAGCAATCAGCCCCAGCATTTT. Translated, it gives CASSPSNQPQHF.

This clonotype was detected only a few times. The chain recombines TRBV20-1 with TRBJ2-1; D gene unclear. The V end lost 5 bases, the J end lost 5 bases, and 13 bases lay between the germline ends. The CDR3 covers 13 residues. CDR1 and CDR2 (germline): DFQATT, SNEGSKA (reference sequence). Here the CDR3 reads CSAAVGHNNEQFF. The CDR3 region has the DNA TGCAGTGCTGCCGTCGGTCATAACAATGAGCAGTTCTTC.